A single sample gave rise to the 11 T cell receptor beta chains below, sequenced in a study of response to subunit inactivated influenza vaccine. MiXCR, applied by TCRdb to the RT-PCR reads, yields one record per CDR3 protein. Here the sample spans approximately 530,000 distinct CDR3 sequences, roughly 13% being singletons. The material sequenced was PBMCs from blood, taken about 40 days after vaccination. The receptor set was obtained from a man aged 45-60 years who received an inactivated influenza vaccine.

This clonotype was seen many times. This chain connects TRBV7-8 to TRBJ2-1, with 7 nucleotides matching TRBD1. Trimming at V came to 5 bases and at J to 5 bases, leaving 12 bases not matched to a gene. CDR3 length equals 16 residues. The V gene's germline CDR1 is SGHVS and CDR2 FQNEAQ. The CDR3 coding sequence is TGTGCCAGCAGCGGACCGGGACAGACATTAGACAATGAGCAGTTCTTC. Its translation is CASSGPGQTLDNEQFF.

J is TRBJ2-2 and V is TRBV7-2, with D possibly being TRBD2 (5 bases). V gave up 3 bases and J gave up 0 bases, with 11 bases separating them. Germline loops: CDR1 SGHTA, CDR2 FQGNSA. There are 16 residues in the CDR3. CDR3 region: CASSLHAGTNTGELFF. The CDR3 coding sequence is TGTGCCAGCAGCTTGCATGCGGGTACGAACACCGGGGAGCTGTTTTTT.

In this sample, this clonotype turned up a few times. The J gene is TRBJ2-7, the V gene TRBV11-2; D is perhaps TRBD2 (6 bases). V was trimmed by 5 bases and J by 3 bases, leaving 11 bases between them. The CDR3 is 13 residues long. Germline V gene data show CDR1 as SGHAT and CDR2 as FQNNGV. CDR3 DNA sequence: TGTGCCAGCAGCCATCGGACTAACTACGAGCAGTACTTC. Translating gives CASSHRTNYEQYF. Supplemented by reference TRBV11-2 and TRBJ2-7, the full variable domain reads EAGVAQSPRYKIIEKRQSVAFWCNPISGHATLYWYQQILGQGPKLLIQFQNNGVVDDSQLPKDRFSAERLKGVDSTLKIQPAKLEDSAVYLCASSHRTNYEQYFGPGTRLTVT.

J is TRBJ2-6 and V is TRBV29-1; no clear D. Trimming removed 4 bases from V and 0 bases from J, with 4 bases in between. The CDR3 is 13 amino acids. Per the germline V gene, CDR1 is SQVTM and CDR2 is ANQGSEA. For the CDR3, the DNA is TGCAGCGTTGCCTTCTCTGGGGCCAACGTCCTGACTTTC. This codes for CSVAFSGANVLTF.

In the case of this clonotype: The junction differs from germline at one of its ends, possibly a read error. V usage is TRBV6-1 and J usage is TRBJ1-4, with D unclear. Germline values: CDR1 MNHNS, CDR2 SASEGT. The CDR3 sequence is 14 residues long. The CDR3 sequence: CDSSPRGLNEKLFF. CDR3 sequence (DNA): TGTGACAGCAGTCCCCGCGGGCTTAATGAAAAACTGTTTTTT.

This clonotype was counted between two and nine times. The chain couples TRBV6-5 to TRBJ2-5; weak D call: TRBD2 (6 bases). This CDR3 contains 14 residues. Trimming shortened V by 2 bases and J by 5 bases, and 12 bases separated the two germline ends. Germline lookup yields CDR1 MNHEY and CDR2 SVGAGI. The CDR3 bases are TGTGCCAGCAGTTACGGAGGGGTTCGGGAGACCCAGTACTTC. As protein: CASSYGGVRETQYF.

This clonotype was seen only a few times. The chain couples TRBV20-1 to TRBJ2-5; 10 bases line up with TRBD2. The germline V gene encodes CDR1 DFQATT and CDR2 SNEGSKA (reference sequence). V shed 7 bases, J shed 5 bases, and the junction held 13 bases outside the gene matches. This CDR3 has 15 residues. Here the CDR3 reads CSVPEGSGRRETQYF. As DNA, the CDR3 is TGCAGTGTTCCCGAGGGTAGCGGGAGGCGGGAGACCCAGTACTTC.

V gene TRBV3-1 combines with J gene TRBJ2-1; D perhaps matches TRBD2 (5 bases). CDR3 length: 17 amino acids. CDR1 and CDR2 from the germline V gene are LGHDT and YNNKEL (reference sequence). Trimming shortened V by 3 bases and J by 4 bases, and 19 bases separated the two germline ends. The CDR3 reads CASSHAYPGRAYNEQFF. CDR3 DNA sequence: TGTGCCAGCAGCCATGCATACCCTGGGCGGGCTTACAATGAGCAGTTCTTC.

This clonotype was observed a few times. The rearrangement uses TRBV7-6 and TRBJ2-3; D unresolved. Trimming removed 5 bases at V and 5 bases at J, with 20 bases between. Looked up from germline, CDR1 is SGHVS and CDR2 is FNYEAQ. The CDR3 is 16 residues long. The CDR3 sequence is CASSPQMTSMLDTQYF. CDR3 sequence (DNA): TGTGCCAGCAGCCCCCAAATGACCTCAATGCTAGATACGCAGTATTTT.

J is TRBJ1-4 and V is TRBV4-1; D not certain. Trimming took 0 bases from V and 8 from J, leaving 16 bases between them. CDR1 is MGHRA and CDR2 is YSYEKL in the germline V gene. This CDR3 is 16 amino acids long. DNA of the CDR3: TGCGCCAGCAGCCAAGATGGTAGTCGCAGGAGGGAAAAACTGTTTTTT. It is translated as CASSQDGSRRREKLFF.

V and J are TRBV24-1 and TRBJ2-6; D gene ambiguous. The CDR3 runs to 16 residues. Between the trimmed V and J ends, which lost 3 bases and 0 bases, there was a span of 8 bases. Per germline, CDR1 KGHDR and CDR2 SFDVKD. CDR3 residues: CATSDPDTSGANVLTF. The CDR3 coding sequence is TGTGCCACCAGTGATCCCGACACCTCTGGGGCCAACGTCCTGACTTTC.